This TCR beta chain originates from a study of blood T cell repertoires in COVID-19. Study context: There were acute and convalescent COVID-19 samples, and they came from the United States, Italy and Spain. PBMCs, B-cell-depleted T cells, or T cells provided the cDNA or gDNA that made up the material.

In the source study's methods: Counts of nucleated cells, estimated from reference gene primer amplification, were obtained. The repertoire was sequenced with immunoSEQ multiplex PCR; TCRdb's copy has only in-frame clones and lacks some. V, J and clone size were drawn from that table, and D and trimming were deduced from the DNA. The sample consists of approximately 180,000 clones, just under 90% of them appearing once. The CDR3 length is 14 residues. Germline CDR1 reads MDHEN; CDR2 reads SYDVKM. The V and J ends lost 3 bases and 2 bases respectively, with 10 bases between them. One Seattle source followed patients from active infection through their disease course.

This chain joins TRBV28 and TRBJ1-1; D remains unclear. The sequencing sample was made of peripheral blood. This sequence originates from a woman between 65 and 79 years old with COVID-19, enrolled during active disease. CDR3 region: CASSFLNSNTEAFF. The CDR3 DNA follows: TGTGCCAGCAGTTTTTTAAACTCCAACACTGAAGCTTTCTTT.